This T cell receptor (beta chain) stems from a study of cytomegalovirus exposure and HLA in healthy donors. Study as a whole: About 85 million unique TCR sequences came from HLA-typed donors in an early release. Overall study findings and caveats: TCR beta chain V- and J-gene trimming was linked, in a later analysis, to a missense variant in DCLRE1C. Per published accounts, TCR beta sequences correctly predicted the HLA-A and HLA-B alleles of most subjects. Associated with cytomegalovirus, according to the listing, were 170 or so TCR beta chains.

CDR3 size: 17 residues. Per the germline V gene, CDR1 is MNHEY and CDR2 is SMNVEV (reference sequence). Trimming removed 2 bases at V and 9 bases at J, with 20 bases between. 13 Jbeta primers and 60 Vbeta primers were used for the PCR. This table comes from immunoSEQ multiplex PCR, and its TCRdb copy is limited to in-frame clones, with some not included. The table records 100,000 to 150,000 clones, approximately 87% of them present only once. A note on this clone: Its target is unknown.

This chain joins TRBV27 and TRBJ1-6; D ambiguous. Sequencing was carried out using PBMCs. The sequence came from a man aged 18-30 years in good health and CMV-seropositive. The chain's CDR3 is CASSLNPWASSGSPLHF. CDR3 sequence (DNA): TGTGCCAGCAGTTTAAATCCCTGGGCCTCAAGCGGTTCACCCCTCCACTTT.